This TCR beta chain stems from a study of cytomegalovirus exposure and HLA in healthy donors. Study findings and constraints: The dataset shows that most TCR sequences were rare, while some public TCRs occurred in many donors. In the approximately 130 validation repertoires, a later analysis found that first-cohort TCR clusters tended to co-occur.

On this clone itself: Its specificity is not known. Other nucleotide sequences in the sample specify the same CDR3.

The CDR3 sequence is 12 residues long. Germline V gene sequence: CDR1 SGHRS, CDR2 YFSETQ. V shed 2 bases and J shed 8 bases, with 10 bases lying between them. Repertoires were generated with immunoSEQ multiplex PCR, while TCRdb's copy carries only in-frame clones and drops some. This table holds some 140,000 clones, 84% found once. The donors were in the 120-subject validation cohort; that cohort was separate from the approximately 700-subject first cohort. The source is a woman aged 25 to 39 in good health and CMV-seronegative. The material sequenced was PBMCs. This chain connects TRBV5-1 to TRBJ1-2; tentative D call: TRBD1 (6 bases). CDR3 coding DNA: TGCGCCAGCAGCTTTAACAGGGACGGCTACACCTTC. Its translation: CASSFNRDGYTF.